This TCR beta chain was sequenced in a study of T cell repertoires in cytomegalovirus infection. General observations from the study: Summed frequency of shared TCR beta families picked out CMV carriers who also had the relevant HLA.

Turning to this clonotype: The antigen remains unidentified.

V was clipped by 1 base and J by 2 bases, with 15 bases between them. Germline lookup yields CDR1 DFQATT and CDR2 SNEGSKA (reference sequence). This CDR3 is built from 15 residues. TCRdb recomputed calls from the reads with MiXCR, one row per CDR3 protein. The table has hundreds of thousands of distinct CDR3 sequences, about 29% seen once. The receptor comes from a human donor in good health (CMV status not recorded). Some clones in this sample may be carry-over from other donors' samples. The chain is built from TRBV20-1 and TRBJ2-7; D remains unclear. Sequences were derived from cultured PBMCs, sampled from culture after CMV antigen stimulation. The CDR3 nucleotides read TGCAGTGCTAGAGGCGTAACAGATTATGCCTACGAGCAGTACTTC. Translating it yields CSARGVTDYAYEQYF.